This TCR beta chain was captured in a study of Graves' ophthalmopathy and Graves' hyperthyroidism. Per the germline V gene, CDR1 is SGHRS and CDR2 is YFSETQ. V gave up 0 bases and J gave up 4 bases, with 13 bases separating them. CDR3 length: 15 amino acids. Of note for this clonotype: Its target is not known.

Amplification from RNA transcripts yielded the TCR beta CDR3 regions. HTBI primers primed a first-round RT-PCR, and a second-round multiplex PCR followed. From the multiplex PCR reads, TCRdb called clonotypes with MiXCR, one entry per CDR3 protein. Counted here are over 500,000 distinct CDR3 sequences, 22% occurring once; the ten biggest clones make up around 6.5%. Orbital computed tomography and thyroid ultrasound, along with TRAb, serum thyroxine and clinical symptoms, underpinned diagnosis. Study-wide results and caveats: Among expanded thyroid clonotypes above 0.001 frequency, most also occurred in blood.

The chain uses TRBV5-1 and TRBJ1-1; tentative D call: TRBD1 (6 bases). This TCR was sampled from a woman younger than 35 with stable Graves' hyperthyroidism. Some clones in this sample may be carry-over from other donors' samples. Sample: peripheral blood. CDR3 DNA: TGCGCCAGCAGCTTGGACCTGACAGGAGTCACTGAAGCTTTCTTT. This gives the protein CASSLDLTGVTEAFF.